Given below is one T cell receptor beta chain in context. The germline gives CDR1 SNHLY, CDR2 FYNNEI. The CDR3 spans 14 residues. TCRdb's copy holds only in-frame clones and misses some; the assay was immunoSEQ multiplex PCR. Among 20,000 to 30,000 clones, roughly 80% were seen once, and the ten largest hold 9.5% to 10%. This entry comes from a study of T cells in localized non-small cell lung cancer. Sequenced here: peripheral blood, sampled before any cancer treatment. This sequence was found in a man aged 40 to 69 with stage III squamous cell lung carcinoma. The chain combines TRBV2 with TRBJ1-1, with D uncertain. The CDR3 region is CGALQRPSNTEAFF. CDR3 DNA: TGTGGCGCTCTACAGAGGCCCTCGAACACTGAAGCTTTCTTT.